This T cell receptor beta chain stems from a study of T cells in Graves' hyperthyroidism and ophthalmopathy. The CDR3 spans 15 residues. Per germline, CDR1 SGDLS and CDR2 YYNGEE. V trimming: 2 bases; J trimming: 2 bases; junction bases outside the gene matches: 7. Amplification targeted TCR beta CDR3 regions from RNA transcripts. HTBI primers were the set used in a first-round RT-PCR of the TCR CDR3. TCRdb re-called the multiplex PCR reads with MiXCR, one entry per CDR3 protein. This sample has around 100,000 distinct CDR3 sequences, with over 45% found just once. This clonotype was observed many times.

This TCR was recovered from a man aged 40-49 years with Graves' hyperthyroidism. What was sequenced was blood. The chain links TRBV9 to TRBJ2-7; 7 positions match TRBD2. The CDR3 sequence: CASSVGLAVPYEQYF. The CDR3 DNA reads as TGTGCCAGCAGCGTCGGGCTAGCGGTCCCCTACGAGCAGTACTTC. Based on the CDR3 plus reference TRBV9 and TRBJ2-7, the full variable domain is DSGVTQTPKHLITATGQRVTLRCSPRSGDLSVYWYQQSLDQGLQFLIQYYNGEERAKGNILERFSAQQFPDLHSELNLSSLELGDSALYFCASSVGLAVPYEQYFGPGTRLTVT.